The 23 T cell receptor beta chains below all came from one sample that was sequenced in a study of T cells after yellow fever vaccination. One entry per CDR3 protein, called by TCRdb with MiXCR from the 5' RACE reads. The sample consists of 250,000 or so distinct CDR3 sequences, roughly 6.3% of them appearing once. Sample: CD4+ T cells sorted from PBMCs, taken on the day of the yellow fever booster vaccination. These TCRs come from a man younger than 45 who received the YFV17D yellow fever vaccine.

The table lists this clonotype with many counts. The chain combines TRBV14 with TRBJ2-3; D unresolved. This CDR3 has 13 amino acids. The V end was cut by 3 bases, the J end by 5 bases, with 9 bases between. Germline CDR1 is SGHDN and CDR2 is FVKESK. The CDR3 loop reads CASSHSPEDTQYF. Written as DNA, the CDR3 is TGTGCCAGCAGCCATTCCCCAGAAGATACGCAGTATTTT.

The sample holds a few counts of this clonotype. The rearrangement joins TRBV13 to TRBJ1-2; 8 bases are a match to TRBD1. The CDR3 runs 15 residues. Losses at the gene ends were 4 bases for V and 3 bases for J; bases not matched to a gene: 7. The germline V gene encodes CDR1 PRHDT and CDR2 FYEKMQ (reference sequence). CDR3 sequence reads: CASSSPGQGDYGYTF. The CDR3 coding sequence is TGTGCCAGCAGCTCTCCCGGACAGGGAGACTATGGCTACACCTTC.

Comments on this clonotype: This may stem from a read error, because a much larger clone lies one nucleotide away. V is TRBV20-1 and J is TRBJ2-3, with TRBD2 identical over 7 bases. The V gene end was trimmed by 5 bases and the J gene end by 5 bases; junction bases not matched to a gene: 7. The CDR3 spans 13 residues. CDR1 and CDR2 (germline): DFQATT, SNEGSKA (reference sequence). The DNA of the CDR3 is TGCAGTGCTGCGGGGGTTCACCAAGATACGCAGTATTTT. This gives the protein CSAAGVHQDTQYF.

In its sample, this clonotype was seen a few times. The rearrangement links TRBV6-5 to TRBJ2-2; D might be TRBD2 (6 bases). The CDR3 is 15 amino acids. V gave up 2 bases and J gave up 5 bases, with 12 bases separating them. CDR1 is MNHEY and CDR2 is SVGAGI in the germline V gene. The CDR3 nucleotides read TGTGCCAGCAGTTACCAGCGGGCTGGGACCGGGGAGCTGTTTTTT. This gives the protein CASSYQRAGTGELFF.

This clonotype was observed a few times. The chain joins TRBV19 to TRBJ2-3; D not certain. Germline loops: CDR1 LNHDA, CDR2 SQIVND (reference sequence). CDR3 size: 13 residues. The V end was cut by 8 bases, the J end by 0 bases, with 9 bases between. The CDR3 region has the DNA TGTGCCAGTGGGCCCGCGAGCACAGATACGCAGTATTTT. Protein sequence: CASGPASTDTQYF.

V is TRBV7-2 and J is TRBJ2-1, with TRBD2 matching 7 bases. This CDR3 region has 15 residues. The V segment lost 1 base and the J segment 5 bases; nucleotides outside the gene matches: 5. Germline-derived CDR1 and CDR2 are SGHTA and FQGNSA. CDR3 sequence: CASSLEGTTHNEQFF. The CDR3 DNA is TGTGCCAGCAGCTTAGAAGGGACTACCCACAATGAGCAGTTCTTC.

This clonotype was seen ten or more times. V is TRBV29-1 and J is TRBJ2-6, with TRBD1 identical over 7 bases. From germline, CDR1 is SQVTM and CDR2 ANQGSEA. With V trimmed by 4 bases and J by 0 bases, 9 bases remained unmatched. The CDR3 consists of 17 residues. CDR3 in DNA: TGCAGCGTTGGGCTAGGACAGGCGGACTCTGGGGCCAACGTCCTGACTTTC. Protein: CSVGLGQADSGANVLTF.

This clonotype has just a few counts. V is TRBV7-2 and J is TRBJ2-7; TRBD1 or TRBD2 may be the D gene (5 bases each). Germline V CDR1 and CDR2: SGHTA, FQGNSA. The CDR3 extends over 15 amino acids. V was trimmed by 7 bases and J by 2 bases, leaving 18 bases between them. CDR3 in amino acids: CASTQPGTQTYEQYF. CDR3 nucleotides: TGTGCCAGCACTCAACCCGGGACCCAGACCTACGAGCAGTACTTC.

V is TRBV4-2 and J is TRBJ2-2; 9 bases agree with TRBD2. The CDR3 extends over 17 amino acids. Germline V gene sequence: CDR1 LGHNA, CDR2 YNFKEQ. V dropped 4 bases and J dropped 7; count of bases not matched to a gene: 13. The CDR3 is CASSLGSAGGSVGELFF. CDR3 DNA sequence: TGTGCCAGCAGCCTGGGCTCAGCGGGAGGTAGTGTCGGGGAGCTGTTTTTT.

The V gene is TRBV9, the J gene TRBJ2-2; 7 bases map to TRBD2. The germline V gene encodes CDR1 SGDLS and CDR2 YYNGEE. This CDR3 is built from 16 residues. Trimming at V came to 4 bases and at J to 3 bases, leaving 9 bases not matched to a gene. In DNA, the CDR3 is TGTGCCAGCAGCCCGGTCGCGGGAGTCCACACCGGGGAGCTGTTTTTT. It codes for CASSPVAGVHTGELFF. Variable domain in full (rest from reference TRBV9 and TRBJ2-2): DSGVTQTPKHLITATGQRVTLRCSPRSGDLSVYWYQQSLDQGLQFLIQYYNGEERAKGNILERFSAQQFPDLHSELNLSSLELGDSALYFCASSPVAGVHTGELFFGEGSRLTVL.

This clonotype was picked up a small number of times. The CDR3 bases are TGCAGTGCCCCCCGGGACTTGAACTCCTACAATGAGCAGTTCTTC. Its protein product is CSAPRDLNSYNEQFF. The gene calls are TRBV20-1 and TRBJ2-1, with D maybe TRBD2 (6 bases). V lost 6 bases to trimming and J lost 0 bases, with 15 bases between them. The CDR3 is made up of 15 amino acids. The V gene's germline CDR1 is DFQATT and CDR2 SNEGSKA (reference sequence).

The V gene is TRBV11-2, the J gene TRBJ1-2; no clear D. This CDR3 is built from 13 residues. Germline CDR1 SGHAT, CDR2 FQNNGV. The V gene lost 1 base and the J gene lost 6 bases, with 9 bases spanning the gap. The CDR3 spells CASSLASRHGYTF. CDR3 DNA sequence: TGTGCCAGCAGCTTAGCGTCCCGCCATGGCTACACCTTC.

The chain couples TRBV10-2 to TRBJ2-1, with 10 positions matching TRBD2. From germline, CDR1 is WSHSY and CDR2 SAAADI. The CDR3 consists of 17 residues. V lost 3 bases, J lost 3 bases, and 8 bases stayed unmatched. CDR3 residues: CASSDPSGRAFYNEQFF. DNA of the CDR3: TGCGCCAGCAGTGATCCCAGCGGGAGGGCCTTCTACAATGAGCAGTTCTTC.

At least ten counts were recorded for this clonotype. The chain joins TRBV20-1 to TRBJ2-5; the D gene is possibly TRBD2 (7 bases). CDR3 length: 13 amino acids. Trimming took off 4 bases at V and 4 bases at J, with 13 bases between the two ends. Germline lookup yields CDR1 DFQATT and CDR2 SNEGSKA (reference sequence). The DNA of the CDR3 is TGCAGTGCTATAAAAGGGGGGGCAGAGACCCAGTACTTC. It translates to CSAIKGGAETQYF.

CDR3 protein: CASSSTKTSGLSYEQYF. CDR3 sequence (DNA): TGTGCCAGCAGCTCCACTAAAACTAGCGGACTTTCCTACGAGCAGTACTTC. The genes are TRBV5-8 and TRBJ2-7; TRBD2 matches at 8 bases. CDR1 and CDR2 (germline): SGHTS, YDEGEE. The CDR3 runs 17 residues. The trim removed 3 bases at V and 1 base at J, leaving 12 bases unmatched. Together with reference TRBV5-8 and TRBJ2-7, the CDR3 gives the full variable domain: EAGVTQSPTHLIKTRGQQATLRCSPISGHTSVYWYQQALGLGLQFLLWYDEGEERNRGNFPPRFSGRQFPNYSSELNVNALELEDSALYLCASSSTKTSGLSYEQYFGPGTRLTVT.

This clonotype appeared many times. This rearrangement joins TRBV18 to TRBJ2-1; 10 bases map to TRBD2. Germline CDR1 is KGHSH and CDR2 is LQKENI. The CDR3 is 16 amino acids. With V trimmed by 3 bases and J by 6 bases, 8 bases remained unmatched. DNA of the CDR3: TGTGCCAGCTCACCCAGGGTGGCTAGCGGGGGCAATGAGCAGTTCTTC. Translating it yields CASSPRVASGGNEQFF.

This clonotype was observed a few times. The J gene is TRBJ1-2, the V gene TRBV10-1; D not resolved. V gave up 3 bases and J gave up 3 bases, with 8 bases separating them. The CDR3 runs 13 residues. From germline, CDR1 is WNHNN and CDR2 SYGVQD (reference sequence). CDR3 nucleotide sequence: TGCGCCAGCAGTGAACAGAGTTACTATGGCTACACCTTC. Its protein is CASSEQSYYGYTF.

This clonotype showed up just a few times. V and J are TRBV10-3 and TRBJ2-3; 8 nucleotides line up with TRBD2. The length of the CDR3 is 14 residues. CDR1 ENHRY and CDR2 SYGVKD come from the germline V gene. The V gene end was trimmed by 4 bases and the J gene end by 3 bases; junction bases not matched to a gene: 3. The CDR3 DNA reads as TGTGCCATCAGTGTGCGCGGGAGGACAGATACGCAGTATTTT. This gives the protein CAISVRGRTDTQYF.

This clonotype was recorded many times. The V gene is TRBV5-1, the J gene TRBJ2-7; 10 bases align to TRBD2. The CDR3 totals 15 residues. Germline CDR1 is SGHRS and CDR2 is YFSETQ. Losses at the gene ends were 0 bases for V and 3 bases for J; bases not matched to a gene: 3. CDR3 sequence (DNA): TGCGCCAGCAGCTTGGTATCTAGCGGGAGCTACGAGCAGTACTTC. Translation gives CASSLVSSGSYEQYF.

As for this clonotype: A much bigger clone sits one base away, suggesting this may be a read error. V is TRBV6-5 and J is TRBJ2-2; unclear D gene. CDR1 MNHEY and CDR2 SVGAGI come from the germline V gene. The CDR3 consists of 16 residues. The CDR3 spells CAISYAGFTNTGELFF. In nucleotides, the CDR3 is TGTGCCATCAGTTACGCCGGGTTTACGAACACCGGGGAGCTGTTTTTT.

A word on this clonotype: This may come from a read error, since a much larger clone is one base off. Here the CDR3 DNA reads TGCTGTGCTAGAGGGAATAGCGGGAGGGCCGTCAATGAGCAGTTCTTC. Protein: CCARGNSGRAVNEQFF. The V gene is TRBV20-1, the J gene TRBJ2-1; 11 bases match TRBD2. Germline CDR1 is DFQATT and CDR2 is SNEGSKA (reference sequence). The length of the CDR3 is 16 residues.

This chain links TRBV20-1 with TRBJ2-3; unclear D gene. V was cut by 5 bases and J by 3 bases, with 15 bases left in between. Germline-derived CDR1 and CDR2 are DFQATT and SNEGSKA (reference sequence). The CDR3 is 14 amino acids. CDR3 region: CSASRPGATDTQYF. In DNA form, the CDR3 reads TGCAGTGCTTCCCGACCCGGAGCAACAGATACGCAGTATTTT.

There are a few counts of this clonotype. V is TRBV7-9 and J is TRBJ1-2; the match to TRBD1 covers 7 bases. The ends lost 1 base at V and 6 bases at J; junction bases unmatched: 2. The CDR3 is 13 amino acids. The germline CDR1 and CDR2 sequences are SEHNR and FQNEAQ (reference sequence). CDR3 sequence: CASSLGGQDGYTF. For the CDR3, the DNA is TGTGCCAGCAGCTTAGGCGGACAGGATGGCTACACCTTC.